This T cell receptor beta chain was documented in a study of Ad26.COV2.S vaccination and SARS-CoV-2 variants (dated by TCRdb to the early 2020s). Describing the broader study: Vaccine-arm donors were drawn from COV1001, a multicentre, randomized, double-blind, placebo-controlled phase I-IIa trial of Ad26.COV2.S in healthy adults. Dosing of Ad26.COV2.S was intramuscular, at either 5x10^10 or 1x10^11 viral particles, delivered as one shot or as two shots spaced 56 days apart. Sequencing of the TCRbeta repertoire served to evaluate the specificity and breadth of SARS-CoV-2-reactive T cell receptors following Ad26.COV2.S vaccination. The TCR-sequenced set comprised roughly 30 samples: some 19 Ad26.COV2.S vaccine recipients, 5 placebo recipients and 8 SARS-CoV-2 convalescent individuals. Participants in the trial were split at random into five groups of five each, receiving low-dose or high-dose Ad26.COV2.S once or twice, or else placebo on both occasions. Blinding of investigators to trial group allocation was maintained during experiments and outcome assessment.

Overall study outcomes, separate from this receptor: The study was not powered for comparison of responses between vaccine doses or regimens. It was noted by the authors that total T cell responses may have been underestimated by the TCR breadth and depth analyses. Ad26.COV2.S recipients had higher spike-specific TCR breadth than placebo recipients (P = 0.0014). Non-spike TCR breadth was comparable between vaccine and placebo recipients, consistent with the vaccine containing only spike. Substantial breadth of spike-specific CD8+ and CD4+ T cell responses was reported after vaccination.

The treatment or condition label corresponds to: roughly 20 received Ad26.COV2.S at low or high dose, single or two shots; 5 received placebo; per-sample allocation not given. For vaccine and placebo recipients, the sequenced repertoires came from samples collected on day 63 after the first injection. In Cohort 1b, fewer than 30 adults aged 18-55 years were enrolled at a single site in Boston, USA, between 29 July and 7 August 2020. Ad26.COV2.S was a replication-incompetent adenovirus type 26 vector expressing a prefusion-stabilized SARS-CoV-2 spike protein from the original Wuhan strain. Relative to germline, V is 0 bases shorter and J is 4 bases shorter, with 6 bases between their ends. The germline V gene provides CDR1 MDHEN and CDR2 SYDVKM. The CDR3 sequence holds 13 residues, the cysteine and phenylalanine included. The only DNA kept is the CDR3, 39 bases in frame from the first base. Details on this clone: This clone's antigen is unknown. Per-base quality was not reported, and no clone a single base away is much larger than it.

The immunoSEQ Assay was the method used to sequence TCRbeta CDR3 regions. After extraction, genomic DNA underwent amplification by bias-controlled multiplex PCR, followed by high-throughput sequencing. As for the authors' bioinformatics: Collapsing and filtering of sequences were performed to quantify the absolute abundance of each unique TCRbeta CDR3 region. T cell fraction was estimated by normalizing TCRbeta template counts to usable DNA, which was measured by amplifying reference genes present in all nucleated cells. Repertoire TCRs were annotated as SARS-CoV-2-specific when V gene, CDR3 amino acid sequence and J gene were exactly matched to a known reactive TCR set. The reference SARS-CoV-2 TCR set came from MIRA and was filtered for enrichment in COVID-19-positive ImmuneCODE repertoires, removing public or cross-reactive TCRs. Using the MIRA antigens, annotated TCRs were further analysed by specific ORF or by position within an ORF. Depth was the summed frequency of annotated unique rearrangements, while breadth was defined as annotated unique rearrangements over total unique productive rearrangements. TCR breadth was compared between groups using two-sided Wilcoxon rank-sum tests. Entries here come from immuneACCESS through TCRdb and include only in-frame sequences with V and J called. Some clones fail to appear in such tables; in the studies checked, an unresolved V gene covers under half of the shortfall, and the cause of the remainder is unknown. V and J calls and clone size are copied from that table; D and trimming were computed from the DNA. For this sample the table gives some 460,000 clones, of which roughly nine tenths were detected only once. The top ten clonotypes cover 1.7% of the sample.

The chain joins TRBV28 to TRBJ1-2; the D gene is unclear. The sample here was peripheral blood, taken in a trial of Ad26.COV2.S vaccine versus placebo. The sequence derives from a person between 18 and 59 years old who received the Ad26.COV2.S COVID-19 vaccine or a placebo. The bases are TGTGCCAGCAGTTTATGGTCTGGCTATGGCTACACCTTC. Translated, this is CASSLWSGYGYTF.